This T cell receptor beta chain was sequenced for a study of shared clonotypes between healthy human individuals. Donors had no recently reported acute infections or vaccinations and were HIV-negative. CD45RA-negative memory and CD45RA+ naive subsets were split from the CD4+ cells. Methods used by the authors: ImmunoSEQ junction-only sequences lacked quality scores, so their filtering differed. The table came from immunoSEQ multiplex PCR; TCRdb's copy has only in-frame clones and leaves some out. That table gives V, J and clone size, and the DNA gave D and trimming. The table shows around 1.1 million clones, with 77% occurring only once. Concerning this clone itself: What it binds is unknown.

Germline V lookup: CDR1 MGHRA, CDR2 YSYEKL. V was pared by 2 bases and J by 4 bases, with 3 bases of the junction left unmatched. The CDR3 covers 16 residues. The study, taken as a whole, reports: Of the naive CD4 clonotypes, roughly 5% were shared across a handful of donors.

Sequencing was carried out using memory CD4+ T cells from PBMCs. Stated subset: CD45RA-negative fraction. The chain couples TRBV4-1 to TRBJ2-5, with 14 bases matching TRBD2. The sequence came from a man younger than 35 in good health. Some clones in this sample may be carry-over from other donors' samples. CDR3 nucleotides: TGCGCCAGCAGCCAATTGGGACTAGCGGGAGCAGAGACCCAGTACTTC. Protein sequence: CASSQLGLAGAETQYF.